A single sample is the source of the 14 T cell receptor beta chains below, sequenced in a study of blood T cell repertoires in COVID-19. Some clones are missing from TCRdb's copy, which holds only in-frame ones; the method was immunoSEQ multiplex PCR. There are about 260,000 clones in the sample; 85% to 90% occur only once, and about 4% lies in the top ten. The sequenced sample was PBMCs or T cells enriched from blood (not recorded which). The source of these receptors is a young woman with acute COVID-19.

There are a few counts of this clone. The rearrangement joins TRBV4-1 to TRBJ2-7; a weak D match, TRBD2 (6 bases). The CDR3 has 13 amino acids. Germline-derived CDR1 and CDR2 are MGHRA and YSYEKL. V was cut by 5 bases and J by 7 bases, with 15 bases left in between. The CDR3 DNA reads TGCGCCAGCAGCAGGACTACCCCCGAGGAGCAGTACTTC. Translation: CASSRTTPEEQYF.

This clone was seen at least ten times. The chain combines TRBV28 with TRBJ1-2; D is uncertain. This CDR3 has 16 residues. The germline V gene has CDR1 MDHEN and CDR2 SYDVKM. V lost 6 bases and J 3 bases, leaving 20 bases between the germline ends. The CDR3 protein is CASSPFWEGIDYGYTF. The CDR3 coding sequence is TGTGCCAGCAGCCCCTTCTGGGAGGGAATCGACTATGGCTACACCTTC.

The V and J genes are TRBV11-2 and TRBJ2-7; D might be TRBD1 (6 bases). CDR3 length equals 18 residues. The V end was cut by 2 bases, the J end by 1 base, with 21 bases between. The germline V gene has CDR1 SGHAT and CDR2 FQNNGV. In nucleotides, the CDR3 is TGTGCCAGCAGCTTAACGGGACCCCGACAGGAATTATCCTACGAGCAGTACTTC. It translates to CASSLTGPRQELSYEQYF. The full variable domain, rest sourced from reference TRBV11-2 and TRBJ2-7, is EAGVAQSPRYKIIEKRQSVAFWCNPISGHATLYWYQQILGQGPKLLIQFQNNGVVDDSQLPKDRFSAERLKGVDSTLKIQPAKLEDSAVYLCASSLTGPRQELSYEQYFGPGTRLTVT.

The V call is TRBV3-1 (or the pseudogene TRBV3-2), the J call TRBJ2-2; possibly TRBD2 for D (6 bases). Trimming stripped 3 bases from V and 4 bases from J, with 15 bases between. The CDR3 has 16 residues. Germline CDR1 is LGHDT and CDR2 is YNNKEL (reference sequence). CDR3 in DNA: TGTGCCAGCAGCCATTCCACTCTGGGGGGCACCGGGGAGCTGTTTTTT. As protein: CASSHSTLGGTGELFF.

The chain combines TRBV11-2 with TRBJ2-3; 7 bases fit TRBD2. The CDR3 covers 16 residues. With 5 bases clipped from V and 2 bases from J, the junction kept 10 bases outside the gene matches. Germline CDR1 reads SGHAT; CDR2 reads FQNNGV. This CDR3 reads CASSPSLAGVTDTQYF. CDR3 bases: TGTGCCAGCAGCCCAAGCCTCGCGGGGGTCACAGATACGCAGTATTTT. Looking up the rest from reference TRBV11-2 and TRBJ2-3 gives the full variable domain: EAGVAQSPRYKIIEKRQSVAFWCNPISGHATLYWYQQILGQGPKLLIQFQNNGVVDDSQLPKDRFSAERLKGVDSTLKIQPAKLEDSAVYLCASSPSLAGVTDTQYFGPGTRLTVL.

This chain connects TRBV6-5 to TRBJ2-1; TRBD2 matches at 8 bases. This CDR3 contains 15 residues. Germline trimming cut 6 bases from V and 7 bases from J; bases unmatched to any gene: 11. The V gene's germline CDR1 is MNHEY and CDR2 SVGAGI. The CDR3 DNA sequence: TGTGCCAGCAGCGGCCCCCGGCTAGCGGGTAATGAGCAGTTCTTC. It yields the protein CASSGPRLAGNEQFF.

The chain employs TRBV29-1 and TRBJ2-3; perhaps TRBD2 as D (5 bases). Germline lookup yields CDR1 SQVTM and CDR2 ANQGSEA. V was pared by 0 bases and J by 5 bases, with 6 bases between. This CDR3 has 12 amino acids. The CDR3 protein is CSVEDEGDTQYF. CDR3 nucleotides: TGCAGCGTTGAAGATGAGGGAGATACGCAGTATTTT.

The V gene is TRBV28, the J gene TRBJ1-1; D is uncertain. V was pared by 6 bases and J by 3 bases, with 14 bases between. There are 14 residues in the CDR3. Germline loops: CDR1 MDHEN, CDR2 SYDVKM. CDR3 nucleotides: TGTGCCAGCAGGTTCGAGGGTGGGGACACTGAAGCTTTCTTT. Its protein is CASRFEGGDTEAFF.

The rearrangement links TRBV19 to TRBJ2-7; TRBD1 aligns across 7 bases. Germline CDR1 and CDR2: LNHDA and SQIVND (reference sequence). The V segment lost 4 bases and the J segment 3 bases; nucleotides outside the gene matches: 0. This CDR3 spans 12 amino acids. The CDR3 reads CASSTGGYEQYF. CDR3 DNA: TGTGCCAGTAGTACAGGGGGCTACGAGCAGTACTTC.

This chain uses TRBV30 with TRBJ1-2; no reliable D call. CDR3 length: 13 residues. Trimming shortened V by 3 bases and J by 4 bases, and 12 bases separated the two germline ends. Germline V lookup: CDR1 GTSNPN, CDR2 SVGIG (reference sequence). The CDR3 protein is CAWRTAGIYGYTF. CDR3 sequence (DNA): TGTGCCTGGAGGACGGCAGGAATCTATGGCTACACCTTC.

The chain joins TRBV5-5 to TRBJ2-1; 14 nucleotides align to TRBD2. Germline CDR1 SGHKS, CDR2 YYEKEE (reference sequence). V was clipped by 2 bases and J by 10 bases; unmatched bases: 8. This CDR3 has 16 residues. CDR3 amino acids: CASSFLPGLAGVEQFF. The CDR3 nucleotides are TGTGCCAGCAGCTTCCTACCGGGACTAGCGGGAGTAGAGCAGTTCTTC.

This chain joins TRBV5-4 and TRBJ2-4; the match to TRBD2 covers 11 bases. The CDR3 is 14 amino acids. J was trimmed by 6 bases and V by 4 bases; bases with no gene match: 3. Germline CDR1 SGHNT, CDR2 YYREEE (reference sequence). The CDR3 DNA is TGTGCCAGCAGCCCTAGCGGGAGGACAAACATTCAGTACTTC. Encoded protein: CASSPSGRTNIQYF.

The chain has TRBV7-9 and TRBJ1-1; 8 nucleotides align to TRBD1. CDR1 is SEHNR and CDR2 is FQNEAQ in the germline V gene (reference sequence). J gave up 1 base and V 2 bases, and 9 bases lay outside the gene matches. This CDR3 has 17 residues. The CDR3 bases are TGTGCCAGCAGCTTACCCCGGACAGGGCAGAGGAACACTGAAGCTTTCTTT. The encoded protein is CASSLPRTGQRNTEAFF.

The rearrangement joins TRBV6-5 to TRBJ2-7; D is ambiguous. From germline, CDR1 is MNHEY and CDR2 SVGAGI. Trimming took off 0 bases at V and 1 base at J, with 7 bases between the two ends. The CDR3 covers 14 residues. CDR3 protein: CASSYSTDSYEQYF. In DNA, the CDR3 is TGTGCCAGCAGTTACTCTACAGATTCCTACGAGCAGTACTTC.